One sample yielded the 18 T cell receptor beta chains listed below, sequenced in a study of T-cell reconstitution after alpha-beta-depleted transplantation in children. TCRbeta library construction was performed incorporating unique molecular identifiers. Via MiXCR, TCRdb re-called the PCR reads, giving one row per CDR3 protein. Among fewer than 550,000 distinct CDR3 sequences, over 9.5% were seen once, and the ten largest hold roughly 15%. Here the sequenced sample was PBMCs, mostly from graft donor cells, taken 180 days after TCRalphabeta/CD19-depleted stem cell transplant. The source is a female patient aged 2-10 years who had a stem cell transplant for aplastic anemia, so the T cells may come from the graft donor.

This clonotype was seen a handful of times. The genes are TRBV4-3 and TRBJ2-1; a weak D match, TRBD1 (6 bases). The CDR3 consists of 15 residues. CDR1 is LGHNA and CDR2 is YSLEER in the germline V gene. V was cut by 4 bases and J by 9 bases, with 19 bases left in between. The CDR3 nucleotides are TGCGCCAGCAGCCGTTTTTTGGACAGTGGGGGTGAGCAGTTCTTC. Amino acids: CASSRFLDSGGEQFF.

Remarks on this clonotype: The junction does not match germline at one end; this may be a read error. The chain is built from TRBV24-1 and TRBJ2-2, with a tentative D call TRBD2 (5 bases). This CDR3 spans 14 amino acids. The germline V gene has CDR1 KGHDR and CDR2 SFDVKD. This CDR3 is CATSEYGPTGEPFF. Written as DNA, the CDR3 is TGTGCCACCAGTGAATACGGACCCACCGGGGAGCCGTTTTTT.

The chain's CDR3 is CASSYRGQTNEKLFF. The CDR3 DNA sequence: TGTGCCAGCAGTTACCGCGGACAGACTAATGAAAAACTGTTTTTT. The chain uses TRBV6-5 and TRBJ1-4; a weak D match, TRBD1 (6 bases). The CDR3 spans 15 residues. Germline V lookup: CDR1 MNHEY, CDR2 SVGAGI. Between the trimmed V and J ends, which lost 2 bases and 2 bases, there was a span of 9 bases.

CDR3: CASSLGLAVLGTDTQYF. CDR3 DNA: TGTGCCAGCAGTTTGGGTCTAGCGGTACTGGGCACAGATACGCAGTATTTT. The chain carries TRBV12-3 or TRBV12-4 and TRBJ2-3; 7 positions match TRBD2. The CDR3 loop spans 17 amino acids. The V segment lost 3 bases and the J segment 1 base; nucleotides outside the gene matches: 10.

The chain carries TRBV7-3 and TRBJ2-1, with D possibly being TRBD2 (6 bases). This CDR3 contains 15 residues. V lost 4 bases, J lost 7 bases, and 17 bases lay in between. CDR1 is SGHTA, CDR2 FQGTGA, per germline. Written as DNA, the CDR3 is TGTGCCAGCAGCTCAACCGGAGGAGGGTCGAATGAGCAGTTCTTC. Translation gives CASSSTGGGSNEQFF.

This clonotype occurred a few times. This chain uses TRBV27 with TRBJ1-3, with a possible D match to TRBD1 (6 bases). This CDR3 has 16 residues. The V end lost 5 bases, the J end lost 0 bases, and 14 bases lay between the germline ends. Germline V gene sequence: CDR1 MNHEY, CDR2 SMNVEV (reference sequence). The CDR3 bases are TGTGCCAGCAGTCCAGGGGACGGTCGCTCTGGAAACACCATATATTTT. This encodes CASSPGDGRSGNTIYF.

The chain couples TRBV6-2 or TRBV6-3 to TRBJ2-7; D is perhaps TRBD1 (6 bases). Trimming took 4 bases from V and 3 from J, leaving 13 bases between them. The CDR3 has 14 amino acids. Germline CDR1 reads MNHEY; CDR2 reads SVGEGT. DNA of the CDR3: TGTGCCAGCAGTTCCTCTTACAGGGACTACGAGCAGTACTTC. Translation: CASSSSYRDYEQYF.

This clonotype was counted many times. The genes are TRBV3-1 and TRBJ1-1; no reliable D call. The length of the CDR3 is 14 residues. With 1 base removed from V and 7 bases from J, the gap between germline ends came to 13 bases. Germline V gene lookup returns CDR1 LGHDT and CDR2 YNNKEL (reference sequence). CDR3 residues: CASSQGAGRGEAFF. CDR3 coding DNA: TGTGCCAGCAGCCAAGGCGCCGGAAGAGGTGAAGCTTTCTTT.

The chain links TRBV20-1 to TRBJ2-1; 8 nucleotides match TRBD2. V dropped 6 bases and J dropped 1; count of bases not matched to a gene: 8. Germline CDR1 and CDR2: DFQATT and SNEGSKA (reference sequence). The CDR3 runs to 15 residues. The CDR3 DNA sequence: TGCAGTGCCGTGAGACTAGCGCAATCCTACAATGAGCAGTTCTTC. Its translation: CSAVRLAQSYNEQFF.

This chain connects TRBV7-3 to TRBJ2-3, with 7 nucleotides matching TRBD2. The CDR3 sequence is 16 residues long. Per germline, CDR1 SGHTA and CDR2 FQGTGA. V was clipped by 0 bases and J by 2 bases; unmatched bases: 5. The CDR3 is CASSLTSGTNTDTQYF. CDR3 nucleotide sequence: TGTGCCAGCAGCTTAACCTCCGGGACTAACACAGATACGCAGTATTTT.

This chain's CDR3 is CASSGHGVAPLHF. In nucleotides, the CDR3 is TGTGCCAGCAGTGGACACGGCGTGGCACCCCTCCACTTT. This sequence joins TRBV3-1 and TRBJ1-6, with a possible D match to TRBD1 (5 bases). V was cut by 6 bases and J by 11 bases, with 14 bases left in between. CDR3 length equals 13 residues. The V gene's germline CDR1 is LGHDT and CDR2 YNNKEL (reference sequence).

This clonotype was picked up a small number of times. The chain uses TRBV28 and TRBJ2-1; possibly TRBD2 for D (6 bases). The CDR3 totals 12 residues. CDR1 MDHEN and CDR2 SYDVKM come from the germline V gene. CDR3 sequence (DNA): TGTGTGTCGGGAGAGCGCTACAATGAGCAGTTCTTC. Translated, it gives CVSGERYNEQFF.

This clonotype was found a few times. The chain employs TRBV20-1 and TRBJ2-1; 9 bases match TRBD2. CDR3 length: 14 amino acids. Germline CDR1 is DFQATT and CDR2 is SNEGSKA (reference sequence). The V segment lost 3 bases and the J segment 3 bases; nucleotides outside the gene matches: 3. The CDR3 DNA is TGCAGTGCTAGTCGCGGGGGGGACTACAATGAGCAGTTCTTC. Translating gives CSASRGGDYNEQFF.

The chain recombines TRBV7-9 with TRBJ2-1; D gene unclear. Deletions cut 2 bases from V and 5 bases from J, with 7 bases between. This CDR3 is built from 13 residues. Germline assignment: CDR1 SEHNR and CDR2 FQNEAQ (reference sequence). CDR3 coding DNA: TGTGCCAGCAGCTTACGCTGGGACAATGAGCAGTTCTTC. Translated, it gives CASSLRWDNEQFF.

The table lists this clonotype with a few counts. The chain is built from TRBV4-3 and TRBJ1-1, with TRBD1 as a possible D gene (6 bases). The CDR3 has 17 residues. Germline V CDR1 and CDR2: LGHNA, YSLEER. V was shortened by 0 bases and J by 1 base, with 15 bases between the two germline ends. The CDR3: CASSQDSTGNPNTEAFF. In DNA, the CDR3 is TGCGCCAGCAGCCAAGATTCGACAGGCAATCCGAACACTGAAGCTTTCTTT.

The chain has TRBV4-1 and TRBJ1-3, with unresolved D. The CDR3 is 17 amino acids. Trimming removed 0 bases from V and 0 bases from J, with 12 bases in between. From germline, CDR1 is MGHRA and CDR2 YSYEKL. CDR3 DNA sequence: TGCGCCAGCAGCCAAGATCCCGGACGGCGCTCTGGAAACACCATATATTTT. It translates to CASSQDPGRRSGNTIYF.

The chain joins TRBV7-9 to TRBJ2-7, with unresolved D. CDR1 SEHNR and CDR2 FQNEAQ come from the germline V gene (reference sequence). There are 13 residues in the CDR3. V lost 4 bases and J lost 5, with 12 bases in between. This CDR3 reads CASSCLCPDEQYV. The CDR3 DNA reads TGTGCCAGCAGCTGCCTTTGTCCGGACGAGCAGTACGTC.

The table lists this clonotype with a few counts. J is TRBJ2-6 and V is TRBV12-3 or TRBV12-4, with 11 positions matching TRBD2. The junction had 10 bases not matched to a gene; V was cut back by 6 bases and J by 0 bases. There are 19 residues in the CDR3. CDR3 sequence (DNA): TGTGCCAGCAGCACGGGACTAGCGGAACATCCCTCTGGGGCCAACGTCCTGACTTTC. This translates into CASSTGLAEHPSGANVLTF.